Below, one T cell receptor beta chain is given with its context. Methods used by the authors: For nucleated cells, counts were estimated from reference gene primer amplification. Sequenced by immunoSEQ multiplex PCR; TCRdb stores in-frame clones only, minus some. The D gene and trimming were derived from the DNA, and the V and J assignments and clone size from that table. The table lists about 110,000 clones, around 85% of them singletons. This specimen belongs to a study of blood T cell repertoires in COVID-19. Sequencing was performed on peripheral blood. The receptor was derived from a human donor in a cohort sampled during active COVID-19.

CDR3 DNA: TGTGCCAGCAGTGTGGAGGGTGGAAACACCATATATTTT. Amino acid sequence: CASSVEGGNTIYF. The V gene is TRBV2, the J gene TRBJ1-3; D is unclear. The V gene's germline CDR1 is SNHLY and CDR2 FYNNEI. V lost 4 bases and J 3 bases, leaving 7 bases between the germline ends. The CDR3 has 13 residues.